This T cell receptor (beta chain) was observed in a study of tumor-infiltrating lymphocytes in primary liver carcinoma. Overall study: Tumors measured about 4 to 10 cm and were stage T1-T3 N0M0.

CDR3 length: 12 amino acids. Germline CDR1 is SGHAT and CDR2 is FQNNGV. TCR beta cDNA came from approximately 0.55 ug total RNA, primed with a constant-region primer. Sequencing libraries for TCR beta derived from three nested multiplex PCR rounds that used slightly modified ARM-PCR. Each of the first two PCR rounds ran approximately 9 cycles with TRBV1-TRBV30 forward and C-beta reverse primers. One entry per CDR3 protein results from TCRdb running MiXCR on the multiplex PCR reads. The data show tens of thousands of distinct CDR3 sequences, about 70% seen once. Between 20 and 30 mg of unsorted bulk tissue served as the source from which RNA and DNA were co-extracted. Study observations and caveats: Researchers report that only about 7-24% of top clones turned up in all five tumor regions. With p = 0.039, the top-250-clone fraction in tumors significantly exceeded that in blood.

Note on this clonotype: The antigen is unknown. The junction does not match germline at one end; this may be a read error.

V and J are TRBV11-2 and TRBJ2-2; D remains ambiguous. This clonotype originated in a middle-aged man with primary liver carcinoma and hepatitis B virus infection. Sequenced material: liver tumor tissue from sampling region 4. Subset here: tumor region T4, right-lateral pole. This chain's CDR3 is CAGCTNTGELFF. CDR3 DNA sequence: TGTGCCGGCTGCACAAACACAGGGGAGCTGTTTTTT.